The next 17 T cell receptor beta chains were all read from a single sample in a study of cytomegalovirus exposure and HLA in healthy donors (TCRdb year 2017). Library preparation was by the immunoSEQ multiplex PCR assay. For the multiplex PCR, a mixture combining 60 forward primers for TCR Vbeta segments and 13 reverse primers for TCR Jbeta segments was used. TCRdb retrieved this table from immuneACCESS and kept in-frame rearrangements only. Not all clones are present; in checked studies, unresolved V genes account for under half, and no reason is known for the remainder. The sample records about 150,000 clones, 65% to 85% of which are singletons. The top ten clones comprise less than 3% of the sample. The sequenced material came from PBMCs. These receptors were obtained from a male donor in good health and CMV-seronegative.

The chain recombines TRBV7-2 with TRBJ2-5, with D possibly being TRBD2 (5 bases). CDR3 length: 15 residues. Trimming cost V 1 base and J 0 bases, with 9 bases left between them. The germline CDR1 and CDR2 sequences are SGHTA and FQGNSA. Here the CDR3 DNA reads TGTGCCAGCAGCTTAGGGTGGGGAGACCAAGAGACCCAGTACTTC. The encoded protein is CASSLGWGDQETQYF.

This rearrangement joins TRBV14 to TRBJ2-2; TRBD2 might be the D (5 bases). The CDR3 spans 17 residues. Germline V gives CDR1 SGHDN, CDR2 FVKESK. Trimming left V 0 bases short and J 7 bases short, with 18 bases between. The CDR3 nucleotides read TGTGCCAGCAGCCAAGACCTGTCGATGTGGAGGATCGGGGAGCTGTTTTTT. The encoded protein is CASSQDLSMWRIGELFF.

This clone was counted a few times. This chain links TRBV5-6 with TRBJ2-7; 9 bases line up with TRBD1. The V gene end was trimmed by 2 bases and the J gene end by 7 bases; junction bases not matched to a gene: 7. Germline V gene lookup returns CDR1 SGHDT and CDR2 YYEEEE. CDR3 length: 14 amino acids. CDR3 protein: CASSLDRGTFEQYF. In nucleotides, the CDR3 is TGTGCCAGCAGCTTAGACAGGGGGACGTTTGAGCAGTACTTC.

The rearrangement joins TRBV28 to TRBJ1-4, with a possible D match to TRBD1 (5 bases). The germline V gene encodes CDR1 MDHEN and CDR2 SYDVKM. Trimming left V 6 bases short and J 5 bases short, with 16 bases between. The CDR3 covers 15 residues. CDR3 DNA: TGTGCCAGCAGACGACCGGGGGGATGGAATGAAAAACTGTTTTTT. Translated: CASRRPGGWNEKLFF.

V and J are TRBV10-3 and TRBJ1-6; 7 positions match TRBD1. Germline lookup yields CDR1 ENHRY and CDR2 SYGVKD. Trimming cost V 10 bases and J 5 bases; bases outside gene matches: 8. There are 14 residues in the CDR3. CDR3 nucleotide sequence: TGTGCCAGCTCTTTCGGGACAGATAATTCACCCCTCCACTTT. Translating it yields CASSFGTDNSPLHF.

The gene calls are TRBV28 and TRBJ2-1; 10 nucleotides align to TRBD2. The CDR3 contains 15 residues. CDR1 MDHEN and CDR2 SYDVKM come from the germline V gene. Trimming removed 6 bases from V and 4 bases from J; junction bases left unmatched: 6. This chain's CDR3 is CASRSSGGAYNEQFF. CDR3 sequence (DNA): TGTGCCAGCAGGTCGAGCGGGGGGGCTTACAATGAGCAGTTCTTC. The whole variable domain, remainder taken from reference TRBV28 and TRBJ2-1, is DVKVTQSSRYLVKRTGEKVFLECVQDMDHENMFWYRQDPGLGLRLIYFSYDVKMKEKGDIPEGYSVSREKKERFSLILESASTNQTSMYLCASRSSGGAYNEQFFGPGTRLTVL.

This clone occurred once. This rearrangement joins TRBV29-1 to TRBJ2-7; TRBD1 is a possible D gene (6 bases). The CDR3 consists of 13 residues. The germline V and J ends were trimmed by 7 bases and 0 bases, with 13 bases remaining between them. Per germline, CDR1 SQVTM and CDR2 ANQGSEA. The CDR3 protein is CSAAGTYSYEQYF. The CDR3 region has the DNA TGCAGCGCCGCCGGGACATACTCCTACGAGCAGTACTTC.

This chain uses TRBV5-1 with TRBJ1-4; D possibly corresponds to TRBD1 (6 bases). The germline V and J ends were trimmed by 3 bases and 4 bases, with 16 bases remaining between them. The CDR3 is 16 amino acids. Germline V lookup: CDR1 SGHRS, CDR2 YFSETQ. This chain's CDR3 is CASSSLPTGFNEKLFF. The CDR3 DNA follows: TGCGCCAGCAGCTCCCTCCCTACAGGGTTTAATGAAAAACTGTTTTTT.

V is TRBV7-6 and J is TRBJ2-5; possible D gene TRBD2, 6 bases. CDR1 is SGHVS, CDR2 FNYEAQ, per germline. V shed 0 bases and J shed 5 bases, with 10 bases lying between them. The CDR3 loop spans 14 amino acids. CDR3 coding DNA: TGTGCCAGCAGCTTAGCGCGGGGTGGGGAGACCCAGTACTTC. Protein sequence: CASSLARGGETQYF.

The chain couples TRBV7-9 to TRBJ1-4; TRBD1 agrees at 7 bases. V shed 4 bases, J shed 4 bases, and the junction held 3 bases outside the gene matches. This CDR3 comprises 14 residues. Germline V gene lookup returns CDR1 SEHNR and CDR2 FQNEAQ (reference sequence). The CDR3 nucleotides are TGTGCCAGCAGCTGGGGACAGAATAATGAAAAACTGTTTTTT. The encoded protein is CASSWGQNNEKLFF.

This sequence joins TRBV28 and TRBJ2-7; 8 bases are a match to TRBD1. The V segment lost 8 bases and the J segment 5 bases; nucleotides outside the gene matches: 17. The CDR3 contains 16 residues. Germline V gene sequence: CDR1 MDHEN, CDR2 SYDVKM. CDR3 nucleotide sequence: TGTGCCAGCTCCTCCGGGGCCGGAGACAGGGGCGACGAGCAGTACTTC. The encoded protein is CASSSGAGDRGDEQYF.

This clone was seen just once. CDR3 in amino acids: CASSSRTSVYNEQFF. Here the CDR3 DNA reads TGTGCCAGCAGCTCTCGGACTAGCGTCTACAATGAGCAGTTCTTC. This chain joins TRBV7-9 and TRBJ2-1, with 9 bases aligning to TRBD2. V gave up 4 bases and J gave up 3 bases; unmatched junction bases: 4. The CDR3 contains 15 residues. Germline V gives CDR1 SEHNR, CDR2 FQNEAQ (reference sequence).

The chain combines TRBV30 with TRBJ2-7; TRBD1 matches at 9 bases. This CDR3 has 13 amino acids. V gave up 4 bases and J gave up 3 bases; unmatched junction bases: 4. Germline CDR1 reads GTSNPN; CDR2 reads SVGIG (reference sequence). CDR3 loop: CAWNGQGNYEQYF. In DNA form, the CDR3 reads TGTGCCTGGAACGGACAGGGGAACTACGAGCAGTACTTC. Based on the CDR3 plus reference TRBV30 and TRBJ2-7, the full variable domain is SQTIHQWPATLVQPVGSPLSLECTVEGTSNPNLYWYRQAAGRGLQLLFYSVGIGQISSEVPQNLSASRPQDRQFILSSKKLLLSDSGFYLCAWNGQGNYEQYFGPGTRLTVT.

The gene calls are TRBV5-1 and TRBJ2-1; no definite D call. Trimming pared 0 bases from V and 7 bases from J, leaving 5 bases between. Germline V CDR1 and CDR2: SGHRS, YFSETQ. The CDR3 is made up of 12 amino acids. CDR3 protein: CASSLVANEQFF. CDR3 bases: TGCGCCAGCAGCTTGGTAGCTAATGAGCAGTTCTTC.

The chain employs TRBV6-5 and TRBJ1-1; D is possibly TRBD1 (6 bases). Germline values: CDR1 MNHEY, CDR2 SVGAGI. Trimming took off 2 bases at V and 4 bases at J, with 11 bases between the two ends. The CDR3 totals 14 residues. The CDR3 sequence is CASSYGGAGTEAFF. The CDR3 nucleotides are TGTGCCAGCAGTTACGGGGGCGCGGGCACTGAAGCTTTCTTT.

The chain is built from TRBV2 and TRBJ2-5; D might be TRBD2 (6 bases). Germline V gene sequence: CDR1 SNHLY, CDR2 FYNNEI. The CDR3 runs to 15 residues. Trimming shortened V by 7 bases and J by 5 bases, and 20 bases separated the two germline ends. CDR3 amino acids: CASTLPAGGGETQYF. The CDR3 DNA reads TGTGCCAGCACCCTACCAGCGGGTGGGGGGGAGACCCAGTACTTC.

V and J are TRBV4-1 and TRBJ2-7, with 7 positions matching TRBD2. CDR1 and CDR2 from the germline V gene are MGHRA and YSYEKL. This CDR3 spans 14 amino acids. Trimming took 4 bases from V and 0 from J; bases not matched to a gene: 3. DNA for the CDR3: TGCGCCAGCAGCCTGCGGGGGACCTCCTACGAGCAGTACTTC. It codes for CASSLRGTSYEQYF.